These 8 T cell receptor beta chains were sequenced from one sample in a study of CD8 T cells in Susac syndrome. Random hexamers were used to reverse transcribe 0.5 to 1 ug of RNA. One entry per CDR3 protein results from TCRdb running MiXCR on the immunoSEQ multiplex PCR reads. The sample shows 140,000 or so distinct CDR3 sequences, approximately 96% of them seen only once. The material sequenced was CD4+ T cells from PBMCs. These receptors all stem from a human donor with multiple sclerosis.

J is TRBJ2-5 and V is TRBV5-4; 12 bases line up with TRBD1. CDR1 is SGHNT, CDR2 YYREEE, per germline (reference sequence). The CDR3 has 15 amino acids. The junction had 2 bases not matched to a gene; V was cut back by 4 bases and J by 1 base. The CDR3 protein is CASSRGQGAQETQYF. DNA of the CDR3: TGTGCCAGCAGCAGGGGACAGGGGGCCCAAGAGACCCAGTACTTC. The full variable domain, rest sourced from reference TRBV5-4 and TRBJ2-5, is ETGVTQSPTHLIKTRGQQVTLRCSSQSGHNTVSWYQQALGQGPQFIFQYYREEENGRGNFPPRFSGLQFPNYSSELNVNALELDDSALYLCASSRGQGAQETQYFGPGTRLLVL.

The rearrangement links TRBV6-5 to TRBJ2-6, with D possibly matching TRBD1 (6 bases). Germline V gives CDR1 MNHEY, CDR2 SVGAGI. The CDR3 covers 14 residues. V dropped 6 bases and J dropped 5 bases, with 11 bases sitting between them. CDR3 loop: CASRDRLWANVLTF. The CDR3, as DNA: TGTGCCAGCAGAGACAGGCTCTGGGCCAACGTCCTGACTTTC.

CDR3 bases: TGTGCCAGCAAACAGGAGGGGCTGTGGAATGAGCAGTTCTTC. It translates to CASKQEGLWNEQFF. V and J are TRBV25-1 and TRBJ2-1, with a weak D call TRBD2 (6 bases). Trimming took off 7 bases at V and 7 bases at J, with 17 bases between the two ends. From germline, CDR1 is MGHDK and CDR2 SYGVNS. The CDR3 length is 14 residues.

CDR3 region: CATSDPDRLDTQYF. CDR3 in DNA: TGTGCCACCAGTGATCCTGACAGGTTAGATACGCAGTATTTT. The V gene is TRBV24-1, the J gene TRBJ2-3; D might be TRBD1 (6 bases). Trimming cost V 3 bases and J 5 bases, with 11 bases left between them. CDR1 and CDR2 from the germline V gene are KGHDR and SFDVKD. The CDR3 runs 14 residues.

The CDR3, as DNA: TGTGCCTGGAGTGTGTTAGCGGGGCCGATGGAGACCCAGTACTTC. Translating it yields CAWSVLAGPMETQYF. The chain uses TRBV30 and TRBJ2-5; 8 bases agree with TRBD2. V was pared by 0 bases and J by 5 bases, with 8 bases of the junction left unmatched. CDR3 length: 15 residues. From germline, CDR1 is GTSNPN and CDR2 SVGIG (reference sequence).

In its sample, this clonotype was seen a few times. The rearrangement links TRBV29-1 to TRBJ1-1; possibly TRBD1 for D (6 bases). Germline V gives CDR1 SQVTM, CDR2 ANQGSEA. Trimming cost V 5 bases and J 4 bases, with 14 bases left between them. The CDR3 has 13 amino acids. This chain's CDR3 is CSVSTGRVTEAFF. The CDR3 nucleotides are TGCAGCGTTTCCACAGGGCGGGTCACTGAAGCTTTCTTT.

The chain combines TRBV5-6 with TRBJ2-5; the D is unclear. CDR3 size: 14 residues. Germline V gene lookup returns CDR1 SGHDT and CDR2 YYEEEE. V was shortened by 1 base and J by 7 bases, with 14 bases between the two germline ends. DNA of the CDR3: TGTGCCAGCAGCTTGATGATCGAGTCGGGGACCCAGTACTTC. This gives the protein CASSLMIESGTQYF. The full variable domain, with the rest looked up from reference TRBV5-6 and TRBJ2-5, is DAGVTQSPTHLIKTRGQQVTLRCSPKSGHDTVSWYQQALGQGPQFIFQYYEEEERQRGNFPDRFSGHQFPNYSSELNVNALLLGDSALYLCASSLMIESGTQYFGPGTRLLVL.

The chain uses TRBV3-1 and TRBJ2-2; D is tentatively TRBD1 or TRBD2 (6 bases each). The CDR3 extends over 16 amino acids. V was shortened by 2 bases and J by 7 bases, with 17 bases between the two germline ends. Germline V gene sequence: CDR1 LGHDT, CDR2 YNNKEL (reference sequence). The CDR3, as DNA: TGTGCCAGCAGCCAACGCGGGATCTCGACAGGCGGGGAGCTGTTTTTT. Translated: CASSQRGISTGGELFF.